This TCR beta chain originates from a study of T cell changes during pregnancy in multiple sclerosis. Here immunoSEQ multiplex PCR was the method, and the copy in TCRdb shows in-frame clones only, minus some. The profile covers tens of thousands of clones, with 93% appearing a single time and around 2.3% taken by the ten largest. CDR1 and CDR2 (germline): LNHDA, SQIVND (reference sequence). The ends were cut back, 3 bases at V and 6 bases at J, with 12 bases in the middle. The CDR3 is made up of 14 amino acids. Sequenced material: peripheral blood, taken in the second trimester of pregnancy. The sequence was obtained from a female donor with multiple sclerosis, enrolled in a pregnancy study. The chain recombines TRBV19 with TRBJ2-1; D might be TRBD2 (6 bases). The CDR3, as DNA: TGTGCCAGTAGTATTCCGGGACTGATCAATGAGCAGTTCTTC. It encodes CASSIPGLINEQFF. The full variable domain, in which reference TRBV19 and TRBJ2-1 provide the parts outside the CDR3, is DGGITQSPKYLFRKEGQNVTLSCEQNLNHDAMYWYRQDPGQGLRLIYYSQIVNDFQKGDIAEGYSVSREKKESFPLTVTSAQKNPTAFYLCASSIPGLINEQFFGPGTRLTVL.